The 7 T cell receptor beta chains presented below share a single source sample, sequenced in a study of early T cells in non-severe SARS-CoV-2 infection. In TCRdb, the 5' RACE reads were re-called with MiXCR into one record per CDR3 protein. The profile shows 84,000 or so distinct CDR3 sequences, about 14% of them singletons. Material: whole blood. These TCRs come from an adult who was a healthcare worker with PCR-confirmed SARS-CoV-2 infection or an uninfected control (not recorded which).

This clonotype was seen a handful of times. J is TRBJ2-7 and V is TRBV3-1; D possibly matches TRBD1 or TRBD2 (6 bases each). The germline V gene encodes CDR1 LGHDT and CDR2 YNNKEL (reference sequence). Trimming took 1 base from V and 6 from J, leaving 19 bases between them. The CDR3 contains 16 residues. The CDR3 sequence: CASSQGAGGHPSEQYF. As DNA, the CDR3 is TGTGCCAGCAGCCAAGGGGCCGGGGGACACCCTTCCGAGCAGTACTTC.

This clonotype turned up a few times. The chain employs TRBV5-5 and TRBJ1-6; D is unresolved. V was cut by 2 bases and J by 6 bases, with 9 bases left in between. CDR1 is SGHKS and CDR2 is YYEKEE in the germline V gene (reference sequence). CDR3 length: 14 amino acids. DNA for the CDR3: TGTGCCAGCAGCTTCTCTGCCCCTAATTCACCCCTCCACTTT. Its translation: CASSFSAPNSPLHF.

For this clonotype: The junction differs from germline at one of its ends, possibly a read error. The rearrangement links TRBV16 to TRBJ2-1, with D possibly TRBD2 on 5 matching bases. Germline V gene lookup returns CDR1 KGHSY and CDR2 FQNENV. CDR3 size: 11 residues. CDR3 amino acids: CASSPAAELFF. The CDR3 DNA sequence: TGTGCCAGCAGCCCAGCGGCTGAGCTGTTCTTC.

This clonotype was observed a handful of times. V is TRBV29-1 and J is TRBJ2-1; the match to TRBD1 covers 11 bases. Trimming removed 3 bases from V and 7 bases from J; junction bases left unmatched: 5. The CDR3 is 14 amino acids. The germline CDR1 and CDR2 sequences are SQVTM and ANQGSEA. DNA for the CDR3: TGCAGCGTTGACCGGGACAGGGGGTGGAATGAGCAGTTCTTC. Its protein is CSVDRDRGWNEQFF.

The rearrangement uses TRBV5-5 and TRBJ2-3; D is perhaps TRBD1 (6 bases). Trimming left V 4 bases short and J 0 bases short, with 9 bases between. The CDR3 has 14 residues. In germline, CDR1 is SGHKS, CDR2 YYEKEE (reference sequence). This CDR3 is CASSPGQSTDTQYF. The CDR3 DNA is TGTGCCAGCAGCCCTGGACAGAGCACAGATACGCAGTATTTT.

The V and J genes are TRBV4-1 and TRBJ1-1; no firm D call. Per the germline V gene, CDR1 is MGHRA and CDR2 is YSYEKL. Trimming took off 0 bases at V and 1 base at J, with 9 bases between the two ends. The CDR3 has 15 residues. CDR3 sequence: CASSQDFPRNTEAFF. As DNA, the CDR3 is TGCGCCAGCAGCCAAGATTTTCCTCGGAACACTGAAGCTTTCTTT.

This clonotype was found a few times. The chain uses TRBV7-6 and TRBJ2-2, with 9 bases matching TRBD1. CDR3 length equals 16 residues. Germline V gene lookup returns CDR1 SGHVS and CDR2 FNYEAQ. V gave up 5 bases and J gave up 6 bases; unmatched junction bases: 10. CDR3 bases: TGTGCCAGCAGCAACCCGGGACAGGGTCGCTCCGGGGAGCTGTTTTTT. Translation gives CASSNPGQGRSGELFF. Complete variable domain (other parts from reference TRBV7-6 and TRBJ2-2): GAGVSQSPRYKVTKRGQDVALRCDPISGHVSLYWYRQALGQGPEFLTYFNYEAQQDKSGLPNDRFSAERPEGSISTLTIQRTEQRDSAMYRCASSNPGQGRSGELFFGEGSRLTVL.